The subject of this entry is one T cell receptor beta chain. The data derive from a study of blood T cell repertoires in COVID-19. Looking at the study overall: From T cells, B-cell-depleted T cells, or PBMCs came the material, which was cDNA or gDNA.

As processed by the authors: It was from reference gene primer amplification that nucleated cell counts were estimated. Data came from immunoSEQ multiplex PCR; TCRdb stores just in-frame clones and leaves some out. The D gene and trimming were derived from the DNA, and the V and J assignments and clone size from that table. The table has some 87,000 clones, around 90% seen once. The CDR3 is made up of 13 amino acids. The J segment lost 10 bases and the V segment lost 7 bases, leaving 8 bases of the junction unmatched. The V gene's germline CDR1 is LNHDA and CDR2 SQIVND (reference sequence). This chain joins TRBV19 and TRBJ2-1; the match to TRBD1 covers 9 bases. This TCR was sampled from a human donor with COVID-19, enrolled during active disease. The donor label of this sample is uncertain. The material sequenced was peripheral blood. The CDR3 here is CASNPQGAQEQFF. For the CDR3, the DNA is TGTGCCAGTAACCCACAGGGGGCGCAGGAGCAGTTCTTC.